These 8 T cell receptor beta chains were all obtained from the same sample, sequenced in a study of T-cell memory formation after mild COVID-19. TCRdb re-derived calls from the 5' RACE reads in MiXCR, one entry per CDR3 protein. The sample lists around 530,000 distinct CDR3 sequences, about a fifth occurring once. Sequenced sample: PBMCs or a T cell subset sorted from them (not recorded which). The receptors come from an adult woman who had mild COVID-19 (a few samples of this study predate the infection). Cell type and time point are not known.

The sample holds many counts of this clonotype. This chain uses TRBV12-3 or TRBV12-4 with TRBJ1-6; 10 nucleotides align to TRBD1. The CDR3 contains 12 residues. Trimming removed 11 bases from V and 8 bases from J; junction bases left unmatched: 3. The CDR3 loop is CAWGTGDSPLHF. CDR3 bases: TGTGCCTGGGGGACAGGGGATTCACCCCTCCACTTT.

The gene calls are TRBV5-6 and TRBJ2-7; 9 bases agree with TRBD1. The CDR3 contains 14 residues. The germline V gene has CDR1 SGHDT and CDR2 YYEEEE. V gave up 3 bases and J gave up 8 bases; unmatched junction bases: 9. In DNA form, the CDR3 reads TGTGCCAGCAGCTCCGGGACAGGGTGGAATAAGCAGTACTTC. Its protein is CASSSGTGWNKQYF.

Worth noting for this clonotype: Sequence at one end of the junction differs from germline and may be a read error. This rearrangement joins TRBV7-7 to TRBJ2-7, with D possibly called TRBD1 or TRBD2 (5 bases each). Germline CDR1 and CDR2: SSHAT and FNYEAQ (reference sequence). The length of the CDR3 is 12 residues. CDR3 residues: CASSLPGTEQYF. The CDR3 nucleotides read TGTGCTAGCAGCTTACCTGGGACCGAGCAGTACTTC.

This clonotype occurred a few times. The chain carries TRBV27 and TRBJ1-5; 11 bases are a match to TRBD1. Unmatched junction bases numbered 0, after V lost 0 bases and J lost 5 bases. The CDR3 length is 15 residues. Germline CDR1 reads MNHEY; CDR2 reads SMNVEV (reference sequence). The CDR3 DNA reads TGTGCCAGCAGTTTATCGGACAGGGGGCATCAGCCCCAGCATTTT. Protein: CASSLSDRGHQPQHF.

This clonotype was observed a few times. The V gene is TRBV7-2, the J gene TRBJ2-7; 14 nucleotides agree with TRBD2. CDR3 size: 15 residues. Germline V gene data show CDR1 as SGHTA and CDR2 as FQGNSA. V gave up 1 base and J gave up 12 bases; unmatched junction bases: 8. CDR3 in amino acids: CASSLDGTSGRTPYF. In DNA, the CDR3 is TGTGCCAGCAGCTTAGATGGGACTAGCGGGAGAACACCGTACTTC.

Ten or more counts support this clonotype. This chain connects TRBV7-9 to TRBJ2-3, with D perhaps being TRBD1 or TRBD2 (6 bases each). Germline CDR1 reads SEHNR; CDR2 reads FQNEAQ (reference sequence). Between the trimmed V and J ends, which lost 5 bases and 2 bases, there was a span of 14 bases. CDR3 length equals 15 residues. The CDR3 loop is CASSPPGGSTDTQYF. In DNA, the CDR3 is TGTGCCAGCAGCCCACCCGGGGGCTCCACAGATACGCAGTATTTT.

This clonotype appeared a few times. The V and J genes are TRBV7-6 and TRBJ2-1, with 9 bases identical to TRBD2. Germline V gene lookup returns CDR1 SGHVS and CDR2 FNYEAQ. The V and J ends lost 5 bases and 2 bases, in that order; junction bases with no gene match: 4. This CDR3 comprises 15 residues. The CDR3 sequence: CASSPGTSPYNEQFF. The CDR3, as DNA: TGTGCCAGCAGCCCTGGGACTAGCCCCTACAATGAGCAGTTCTTC.

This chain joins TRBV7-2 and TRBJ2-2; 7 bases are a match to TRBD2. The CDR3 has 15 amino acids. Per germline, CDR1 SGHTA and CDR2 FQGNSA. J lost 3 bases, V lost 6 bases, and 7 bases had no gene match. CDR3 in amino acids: CASSPLAGDTGELFF. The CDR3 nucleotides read TGTGCCAGCAGTCCCCTCGCGGGAGACACCGGGGAGCTGTTTTTT.